A selection of T cell receptor beta chains follows, all from one sample in a study of T-cell memory formation after mild COVID-19. TCRdb re-called the 5' RACE reads through MiXCR, storing one row per CDR3 protein. Of around 410,000 distinct CDR3 sequences in the sample, less than 25% were seen once. The sequenced material came from PBMCs or a T cell subset sorted from them (not recorded which). The receptors originated from an adult woman who had mild COVID-19 (a few samples of this study predate the infection). Cell type and time point are not known. Both conserved end residues are part of each CDR3. The D gene is left open where the match is weak. Not every row has a clone size; where given, it reads once, few, many or a size class.

few	TRBJ2-3	NA	13	TRBV12-3/TRBV12-4	CASSFDELDTQYF	TGTGCCAGCAGTTTTGACGAGCTGGATACGCAGTATTTT
NA	TRBJ2-5	TRBD2	16	TRBV3-1	CASSQELTSSQETQYF	TGTGCCAGCAGCCAAGAACTGACTAGCTCCCAAGAGACCCAGTACTTC
NA	TRBJ2-3	TRBD2	10	TRBV9	CASGGGTQYF	TGTGCCAGCGGCGGGGGTACGCAGTATTTT
few	TRBJ2-7	NA	15	TRBV14	CASSQETASSYEQYF	TGTGCCAGCAGCCAAGAGACCGCAAGCTCCTACGAGCAGTACTTC
few	TRBJ2-2	TRBD2	14	TRBV29-1	CSVGLAGDVGELFF	TGCAGCGTTGGACTAGCGGGAGATGTCGGGGAGCTGTTTTTT
NA	TRBJ1-6	NA	15	TRBV27	CASSFGVAYNSPLHF	TGTGCCAGCAGTTTTGGGGTGGCCTATAATTCACCCCTCCACTTT
NA	TRBJ2-3	NA	15	TRBV30	CACSTQGRVGDTQYF	TGTGCCTGTTCCACCCAAGGACGGGTGGGGGATACGCAGTATTTT
few	TRBJ2-3	TRBD1	14	TRBV29-1	CSVRTGGRGDTQYF	TGCAGCGTTCGAACAGGGGGCCGTGGAGATACGCAGTATTTT
NA	TRBJ2-6	NA	16	TRBV12-3/TRBV12-4	CASSLSRNSGANVLTF	TGTGCCAGCAGTCTCTCACGGAACTCTGGGGCCAACGTCCTGACTTTC
NA	TRBJ2-1	NA	16	TRBV5-1	CASSLGHSGTYNEQFF	TGCGCCAGCAGCCTGGGACATTCAGGCACCTACAATGAGCAGTTCTTC
few	TRBJ2-7	NA	14	TRBV7-8	CASSLGDTHYEQYF	TGTGCCAGCAGCTTGGGGGACACCCACTACGAGCAGTACTTC
NA	TRBJ2-3	TRBD2	15	TRBV9	CASSHSGGAPDTQYF	TGTGCCAGCAGTCACAGCGGGGGGGCCCCAGATACGCAGTATTTT
few	TRBJ2-7	TRBD2	17	TRBV6-5	CASSYSGLAGGGYEQYF	TGTGCCAGCAGTTACTCAGGACTAGCGGGAGGAGGCTACGAGCAGTACTTC
few	TRBJ2-4	TRBD1	15	TRBV4-3	CASSQRTGDGNIQYF	TGCGCCAGCAGCCAAAGAACAGGGGATGGAAACATTCAGTACTTC
few	TRBJ2-3	TRBD2	17	TRBV4-3	CASSQDLTSGSPDTQYF	TGCGCCAGCAGCCAAGATCTAACTAGCGGGAGTCCAGATACGCAGTATTTT
NA	TRBJ2-3	NA	13	TRBV25-1	CASSVGHTDTQYF	TGTGCCAGCAGTGTGGGGCATACAGATACGCAGTATTTT
NA	TRBJ2-7	TRBD2	13	TRBV5-7	CASSMGLAGEQYF	TGTGCCAGCAGCATGGGACTAGCTGGTGAGCAGTACTTC
few	TRBJ1-6	TRBD1	14	TRBV5-1	CASSLHRGASPLHF	TGCGCCAGCAGCTTGCACAGGGGAGCTTCACCCCTCCACTTT
NA	TRBJ2-3	NA	16	TRBV7-2	CASSWGSVREKDTQYF	TGTGCCAGCAGCTGGGGGTCCGTACGGGAGAAAGATACGCAGTATTTT
NA	TRBJ2-3	NA	13	TRBV6-5	CASSRDATDTQYF	TGTGCCAGCAGTAGGGATGCCACCGATACGCAGTATTTT
NA	TRBJ1-5	NA	14	TRBV6-2/TRBV6-3	CASSYSTKSQPQHF	TGTGCCAGCAGTTACTCGACTAAAAGTCAGCCCCAGCATTTT